This T cell receptor beta chain was captured by sequencing in a study of cytomegalovirus exposure and HLA in healthy donors. This clone was picked up one time. Its antigen is not known. PCR used 60 Vbeta primers and 13 Jbeta primers. The data were produced by immunoSEQ multiplex PCR, yet TCRdb's version contains in-frame clones alone and is incomplete. This table has roughly 100,000 clones, approximately 72% appearing once. The CDR3 has 14 residues. CDR1 is MDHEN, CDR2 SYDVKM, per germline. Unmatched junction bases numbered 8, after V lost 8 bases and J lost 2 bases. Study conclusions and caveats: Data from an earlier analysis indicated that most TCR beta V segments were productive either about 87% or about 30% of the time. Follow-up analysis later connected one missense variant in DCLRE1C with trimming of TCR beta V- and J-genes. Researchers reported that a few CMV-associated chains were confirmed in vitro as CMV antigen-specific. Researchers catalogued some 160 TCR beta chains as cytomegalovirus-associated.

The origin of this receptor is a woman between 40 and 55 years old in good health and CMV-seronegative. The sample comprised PBMCs. This sequence joins TRBV28 and TRBJ2-7; TRBD1 aligns across 8 bases. The CDR3 DNA is TGTGCCAGCTCCCCAGGGGGCACTACCTACGAGCAGTACTTC. It yields the protein CASSPGGTTYEQYF.